The clone carrying this TCR beta chain appeared once. Primers for the PCR totalled 60 Vbeta and 13 Jbeta. Clones were sequenced by immunoSEQ multiplex PCR, and TCRdb holds only the in-frame ones, with some missing. The table records approximately 100,000 clones, 60% to 85% of them present only once. These data are taken from a study of cytomegalovirus exposure and HLA in healthy donors. Trimming pared 2 bases from V and 7 bases from J, leaving 12 bases between. This CDR3 spans 14 amino acids. Germline assignment: CDR1 MNHEY and CDR2 SMNVEV (reference sequence). The clonotype originates from a female donor in good health and CMV-seronegative. The rearrangement joins TRBV27 to TRBJ2-4, with a tentative D call TRBD2 (5 bases). Input material: PBMCs. The CDR3 region is CASSLRTRGNIQYF. DNA for the CDR3: TGTGCCAGCAGTTTACGGACCCGGGGTAACATTCAGTACTTC.